Shown below are 16 T cell receptor beta chains from a single sample sequenced in a study of cytomegalovirus exposure and HLA in healthy donors. The PCR used 60 Vbeta and 13 Jbeta primers. Libraries were prepared by immunoSEQ multiplex PCR; TCRdb keeps only in-frame clonotypes and omits some of them. The sample lists around 150,000 clones; roughly 88% were seen once. What was sequenced was PBMCs. The receptors were sampled from a man aged 50-60 years in good health and CMV-seropositive.

This clone has a single count. J is TRBJ2-5 and V is TRBV5-4; D unclear. Trimming shortened V by 4 bases and J by 3 bases, and 10 bases separated the two germline ends. Germline V gene data show CDR1 as SGHNT and CDR2 as YYREEE (reference sequence). This CDR3 has 13 residues. The DNA for the CDR3 is TGTGCCAGCAGCATTACAGAAAAAGAGACCCAGTACTTC. It encodes CASSITEKETQYF.

This chain links TRBV11-3 with TRBJ2-7; the D gene is possibly TRBD2 (6 bases). CDR3 length: 15 amino acids. The germline CDR1 and CDR2 sequences are SGHNT and YENEEA. V dropped 5 bases and J dropped 1 base, with 15 bases sitting between them. The CDR3 DNA is TGTGCCAGCAGCCCTCGAAGCGGGCCGTCCTACGAGCAGTACGTC. Translation: CASSPRSGPSYEQYV.

The CDR3 DNA follows: TGTGCCAGCAGCCGGGACAGGAACACTGAAGCTTTCTTT. Translation gives CASSRDRNTEAFF. V and J are TRBV6-6 and TRBJ1-1; 7 bases match TRBD1. V trimming: 6 bases; J trimming: 1 base; junction bases outside the gene matches: 2. The CDR3 has 13 amino acids. Germline loops: CDR1 MNHNY, CDR2 SVGAGI (reference sequence).

This clone was detected only a few times. Here the CDR3 DNA reads TGTGCCAGCAGCCCGACTAGTTTGTATAATGAGCAGTTCTTC. The encoded protein is CASSPTSLYNEQFF. The chain couples TRBV6-5 to TRBJ2-1; weak D call: TRBD2 (6 bases). CDR3 length: 14 amino acids. The V gene lost 6 bases and the J gene lost 7 bases, with 16 bases spanning the gap. Per germline, CDR1 MNHEY and CDR2 SVGAGI.

This chain uses TRBV5-4 with TRBJ2-1; 16 bases fit TRBD2. The germline gives CDR1 SGHNT, CDR2 YYREEE (reference sequence). The V and J ends lost 4 bases and 0 bases, in that order; junction bases with no gene match: 7. There are 19 residues in the CDR3. The CDR3 coding sequence is TGTGCCAGCAGCCCCGGGACTAGCGGGAGGGGGGGCTCCTACAATGAGCAGTTCTTC. Its translation is CASSPGTSGRGGSYNEQFF.

This chain joins TRBV19 and TRBJ2-7; maybe TRBD1 (6 bases). Germline V CDR1 and CDR2: LNHDA, SQIVND (reference sequence). Trimming stripped 6 bases from V and 1 base from J, with 16 bases between. The CDR3 covers 15 residues. The CDR3 DNA is TGTGCCAGTAGATACCGGGACACTGGATCCTACGAGCAGTACTTC. Its protein is CASRYRDTGSYEQYF.

The V call is TRBV12-5, the J call TRBJ1-4; 11 nucleotides line up with TRBD1. CDR3 length equals 14 residues. Germline V CDR1 and CDR2: LGHNT, FRNRAP. The V and J ends lost 6 bases and 7 bases, in that order; junction bases with no gene match: 4. The CDR3 DNA is TGTGCTAGTGGGGCCGGGACAGGGGGTGAAAAACTGTTTTTT. Its protein product is CASGAGTGGEKLFF.

V and J are TRBV30 and TRBJ1-4; TRBD1 is a possible D gene (5 bases). The CDR3 extends over 13 amino acids. The germline V and J ends were trimmed by 6 bases and 3 bases, with 11 bases remaining between them. Germline-derived CDR1 and CDR2 are GTSNPN and SVGIG (reference sequence). The CDR3 spells CACHRQSNEKLFF. Written as DNA, the CDR3 is TGTGCCTGCCACAGGCAGTCTAATGAAAAACTGTTTTTT.

Notes on this clone: The junction differs from germline at one of its ends, possibly a read error. This chain connects TRBV7-7 to TRBJ2-3, with 10 bases fitting TRBD2. Germline values: CDR1 SSHAT, CDR2 FNYEAQ (reference sequence). The CDR3 consists of 16 residues. The CDR3 DNA sequence: TGTGCTAGCAGCTTGGGAGCGGGAGGGTCCACAGATACGCAGTATTTT. Its translation: CASSLGAGGSTDTQYF.

V usage is TRBV30 and J usage is TRBJ1-4, with a possible D match to TRBD1 (6 bases). V lost 0 bases and J 7 bases, leaving 6 bases between the germline ends. The CDR3 is 12 residues long. The germline V gene has CDR1 GTSNPN and CDR2 SVGIG (reference sequence). The CDR3 region is CAWSVQGEKLFF. The CDR3 nucleotides are TGTGCCTGGAGTGTACAGGGTGAAAAACTGTTTTTT.

The table lists this clone with a count of one. The gene calls are TRBV2 and TRBJ2-3, with 7 bases that match TRBD1. The J segment lost 0 bases and the V segment lost 5 bases, leaving 5 bases of the junction unmatched. This CDR3 is built from 15 residues. Germline loops: CDR1 SNHLY, CDR2 FYNNEI. CDR3 sequence (DNA): TGTGCCAGCAGTTTGGGACAGTCTAGCACAGATACGCAGTATTTT. Amino acids: CASSLGQSSTDTQYF.

The chain uses TRBV5-3 and TRBJ2-6; D not resolved. TRBV5-3 is an ORF, and what it does is uncertain. The CDR3 has 15 amino acids. Trimming shortened V by 3 bases and J by 3 bases, and 10 bases separated the two germline ends. CDR3 residues: CARSSFCGGANVLTF. In DNA, the CDR3 is TGTGCCAGAAGCTCTTTCTGCGGTGGGGCCAACGTCCTGACTTTC.

This clone was observed a handful of times. The rearrangement uses TRBV5-4 and TRBJ2-7; D unresolved. Germline V CDR1 and CDR2: SGHNT, YYREEE (reference sequence). CDR3 size: 14 residues. V lost 1 base, J lost 6 bases, and 14 bases lay in between. CDR3 sequence reads: CASSLSQNPREQYF. The CDR3 DNA is TGTGCCAGCAGCTTGAGCCAAAACCCCCGCGAGCAGTACTTC.

This clone was counted once. The chain links TRBV5-1 to TRBJ2-5, with 7 bases lining up with TRBD1. In germline, CDR1 is SGHRS, CDR2 YFSETQ. V trimming: 4 bases; J trimming: 4 bases; junction bases outside the gene matches: 4. The CDR3 has 13 amino acids. CDR3 sequence reads: CASSVTGTETQYF. CDR3 nucleotide sequence: TGCGCCAGCAGCGTGACAGGGACAGAGACCCAGTACTTC.

V and J are TRBV27 and TRBJ2-3; D is perhaps TRBD1 (6 bases). CDR3 size: 17 residues. With 0 bases removed from V and 0 bases from J, the gap between germline ends came to 13 bases. From germline, CDR1 is MNHEY and CDR2 SMNVEV (reference sequence). This CDR3 is CASSLSLGDTSTDTQYF. DNA of the CDR3: TGTGCCAGCAGTTTATCTTTGGGGGACACAAGCACAGATACGCAGTATTTT.

The rearrangement links TRBV2 to TRBJ2-7, with D possibly TRBD2 on 5 matching bases. Germline-derived CDR1 and CDR2 are SNHLY and FYNNEI. V was cut by 8 bases and J by 6 bases, with 20 bases left in between. The CDR3 runs 14 residues. In nucleotides, the CDR3 is TGTGCCAGCTTAGTTTCGAGCGCGGCGGGCGAGCAGTACTTC. Its translation is CASLVSSAAGEQYF.